Listed here are 17 T cell receptor beta chains from one sample, sequenced in a study of beta chain features in type 1 diabetes. Study findings and constraints: In every one of the four CD4+ subsets, TCRB CDR3s were moderately but significantly shorter in Type 1 diabetes patients.

Their target antigens are unknown. Since all of the isolated RNA was reverse transcribed, expressed TCRB transcripts were what got sequenced. Produced via immunoSEQ multiplex PCR; TCRdb's table is partial and in-frame only. Of around 340,000 clones listed, roughly 9% are singletons. Sequenced input: central memory CD4+ T cells from blood. Source of these receptors: a man aged 30-40 years with type 1 diabetes.

This clone was observed many times. V is TRBV7-9 and J is TRBJ1-5; 7 bases match TRBD1. J gave up 5 bases and V 1 base, and 8 bases lay outside the gene matches. Germline values: CDR1 SEHNR, CDR2 FQNEAQ (reference sequence). The CDR3 has 16 amino acids. CDR3 sequence (DNA): TGTGCCAGCAGCTTAGTAAACAGGGGAGCGGATCAGCCCCAGCATTTT. This sequence encodes CASSLVNRGADQPQHF.

The J gene is TRBJ2-3, the V gene TRBV6-5, with 9 positions matching TRBD1. The CDR3 spans 15 residues. The germline V gene has CDR1 MNHEY and CDR2 SVGAGI. V trimming: 3 bases; J trimming: 6 bases; junction bases outside the gene matches: 7. DNA of the CDR3: TGTGCCAGCAGTTATACGACAGGGGGGGACGATACGCAGTATTTT. Translated, it gives CASSYTTGGDDTQYF.

This clone has a count of ten or more. The gene calls are TRBV5-8 and TRBJ1-2, with TRBD1 matching 9 bases. Looked up from germline, CDR1 is SGHTS and CDR2 is YDEGEE. There are 14 residues in the CDR3. With V trimmed by 4 bases and J by 4 bases, 5 bases remained unmatched. CDR3 DNA sequence: TGTGCCAGCAGCGAAAAGGACAGGGGCTATGGCTACACCTTC. It codes for CASSEKDRGYGYTF. Together with reference TRBV5-8 and TRBJ1-2, the CDR3 gives the full variable domain: EAGVTQSPTHLIKTRGQQATLRCSPISGHTSVYWYQQALGLGLQFLLWYDEGEERNRGNFPPRFSGRQFPNYSSELNVNALELEDSALYLCASSEKDRGYGYTFGSGTRLTVV.

V gene TRBV4-1 combines with J gene TRBJ2-5, with a possible D match to TRBD2 (6 bases). The V and J ends lost 4 bases and 1 base respectively, with 13 bases between them. The CDR3 contains 15 residues. Germline V gives CDR1 MGHRA, CDR2 YSYEKL. Here the CDR3 reads CASSPNREIQETQYF. The CDR3 bases are TGCGCCAGCAGCCCAAACCGGGAGATCCAAGAGACCCAGTACTTC.

V gene TRBV14 combines with J gene TRBJ2-3, with D tentatively TRBD2 (6 bases). V lost 1 base to trimming and J lost 2 bases, with 16 bases between them. Germline CDR1 is SGHDN and CDR2 is FVKESK. The CDR3 contains 17 residues. The CDR3 sequence: CASSQAPRGVNTDTQYF. The CDR3 DNA is TGTGCCAGCAGCCAAGCTCCGCGGGGTGTCAACACAGATACGCAGTATTTT.

A few counts support this clone. The V call is TRBV29-1, the J call TRBJ1-2; D remains unclear. The V and J ends lost 3 bases and 0 bases respectively, with 11 bases between them. CDR1 is SQVTM, CDR2 ANQGSEA, per germline. This CDR3 is 14 amino acids long. CDR3 protein: CSVDSAKTNYGYTF. The CDR3 DNA reads TGCAGCGTTGATTCGGCCAAGACTAACTATGGCTACACCTTC.

The chain couples TRBV19 to TRBJ2-1; the match to TRBD2 covers 10 bases. Germline V gives CDR1 LNHDA, CDR2 SQIVND (reference sequence). The CDR3 consists of 18 residues. V was pared by 0 bases and J by 2 bases, with 7 bases of the junction left unmatched. The CDR3 spells CASSIDRTSGPTYNEQFF. CDR3 bases: TGTGCCAGTAGTATAGATCGGACTAGCGGTCCCACCTACAATGAGCAGTTCTTC.

This clone was recorded many times. J is TRBJ2-7 and V is TRBV29-1; 7 bases are shared with TRBD1. Trimming at V came to 4 bases and at J to 6 bases, leaving 12 bases not matched to a gene. CDR1 and CDR2 from the germline V gene are SQVTM and ANQGSEA. The CDR3 has 14 amino acids. The CDR3 reads CSVANPGQRSEQYF. CDR3 DNA: TGCAGCGTTGCGAACCCGGGACAGAGGTCCGAGCAGTACTTC.

The table lists this clone with a few counts. The J gene is TRBJ1-1, the V gene TRBV28; D not resolved. V was shortened by 7 bases and J by 5 bases, with 8 bases between the two germline ends. The V gene's germline CDR1 is MDHEN and CDR2 SYDVKM. This CDR3 is built from 11 residues. The CDR3 protein is CASTRGTEAFF. CDR3 bases: TGTGCCAGCACCCGAGGGACTGAAGCTTTCTTT.

This clone came up a few times. The V call is TRBV5-4, the J call TRBJ2-5, with D possibly TRBD2 on 5 matching bases. V was shortened by 4 bases and J by 3 bases, with 13 bases between the two germline ends. CDR1 and CDR2 (germline): SGHNT, YYREEE (reference sequence). The CDR3 sequence is 14 residues long. In DNA, the CDR3 is TGTGCCAGCAGCCCCCCAATGAGGGAAGAGACCCAGTACTTC. Protein: CASSPPMREETQYF.

This clone occurred a few times. The chain carries TRBV27 and TRBJ2-5; 10 nucleotides match TRBD2. This CDR3 comprises 15 residues. J gave up 3 bases and V 3 bases, and 4 bases lay outside the gene matches. The germline CDR1 and CDR2 sequences are MNHEY and SMNVEV (reference sequence). The CDR3 DNA sequence: TGTGCCAGCAGTTTTGCTAGCGGGGGTAAAGAGACCCAGTACTTC. Protein: CASSFASGGKETQYF.

This clone was seen many times. The V call is TRBV18, the J call TRBJ2-5; D might be TRBD2 (6 bases). CDR3 length: 15 amino acids. Trimming left V 1 base short and J 4 bases short, with 13 bases between. Germline values: CDR1 KGHSH, CDR2 LQKENI. The CDR3 nucleotides read TGTGCCAGCTCACCACTGGCTAGCGTTGGAGAGACCCAGTACTTC. This codes for CASSPLASVGETQYF.

The rearrangement joins TRBV6-5 to TRBJ2-5; D uncertain. The V gene lost 10 bases and the J gene lost 4 bases, with 19 bases spanning the gap. The CDR3 runs to 14 residues. The germline V gene has CDR1 MNHEY and CDR2 SVGAGI. The CDR3, as DNA: TGTGCCACCACCCTAAGGGTAGCTTCAGAGACCCAGTACTTC. Protein sequence: CATTLRVASETQYF.

In this sample, this clone turned up a few times. The CDR3 bases are TGTGCCAGCAGCCCCGGAGGGGGACAAGAGACCCAGTACTTC. It codes for CASSPGGGQETQYF. J is TRBJ2-5 and V is TRBV6-5, with D perhaps matching TRBD1 or TRBD2 (6 bases each). V was clipped by 6 bases and J by 2 bases, with 13 bases between them. The CDR3 loop spans 14 amino acids. Germline V gene lookup returns CDR1 MNHEY and CDR2 SVGAGI.

This clone was detected a few times. V is TRBV30 and J is TRBJ2-5, with D hard to call. Trimming pared 2 bases from V and 5 bases from J, leaving 6 bases between. The CDR3 is made up of 11 amino acids. Germline V gives CDR1 GTSNPN, CDR2 SVGIG (reference sequence). Here the CDR3 reads CAWSQGETQYF. In DNA form, the CDR3 reads TGTGCCTGGAGTCAAGGGGAGACCCAGTACTTC.

This clone came up a few times. This chain uses TRBV30 with TRBJ2-5, with no clear D. The CDR3 is 15 amino acids. Germline CDR1 reads GTSNPN; CDR2 reads SVGIG (reference sequence). Between the trimmed V and J ends, which lost 2 bases and 4 bases, there was a span of 17 bases. The DNA of the CDR3 is TGTGCCTGGAGTCGGTATAGAGGCCTTGGAGAGACCCAGTACTTC. It yields the protein CAWSRYRGLGETQYF. Combining the CDR3 with reference TRBV30 and TRBJ2-5 gives the whole variable domain SQTIHQWPATLVQPVGSPLSLECTVEGTSNPNLYWYRQAAGRGLQLLFYSVGIGQISSEVPQNLSASRPQDRQFILSSKKLLLSDSGFYLCAWSRYRGLGETQYFGPGTRLLVL.

This clone appeared a few times. V usage is TRBV7-9 and J usage is TRBJ1-2; D is unclear. The CDR3 loop spans 14 amino acids. Trimming removed 1 base from V and 6 bases from J, with 12 bases in between. The V gene's germline CDR1 is SEHNR and CDR2 FQNEAQ (reference sequence). The CDR3 sequence: CASSLDSLGDGYTF. In DNA form, the CDR3 reads TGTGCCAGCAGCTTAGATTCACTCGGAGATGGCTACACCTTC.